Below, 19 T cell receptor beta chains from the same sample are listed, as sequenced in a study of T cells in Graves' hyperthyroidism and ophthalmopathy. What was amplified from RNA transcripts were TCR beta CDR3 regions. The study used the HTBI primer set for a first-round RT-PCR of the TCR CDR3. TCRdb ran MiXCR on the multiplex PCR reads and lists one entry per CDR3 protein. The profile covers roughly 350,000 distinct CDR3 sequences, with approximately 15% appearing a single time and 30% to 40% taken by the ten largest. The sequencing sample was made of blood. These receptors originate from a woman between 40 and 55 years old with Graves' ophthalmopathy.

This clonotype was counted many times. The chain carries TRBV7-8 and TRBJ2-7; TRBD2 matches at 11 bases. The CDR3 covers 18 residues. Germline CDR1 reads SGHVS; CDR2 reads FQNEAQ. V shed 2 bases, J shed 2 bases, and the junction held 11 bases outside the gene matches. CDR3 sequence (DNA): TGTGCCAGCAGCTTATCGGGGCTAGCGGGAGGTCACACCTACGAGCAGTACTTC. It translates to CASSLSGLAGGHTYEQYF.

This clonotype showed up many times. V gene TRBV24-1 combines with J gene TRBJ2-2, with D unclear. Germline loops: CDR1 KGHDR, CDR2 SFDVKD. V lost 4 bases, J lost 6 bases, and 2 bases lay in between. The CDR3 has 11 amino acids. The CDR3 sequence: CATSDSGELFF. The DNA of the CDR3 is TGTGCCACCAGTGACTCCGGGGAGCTGTTTTTT.

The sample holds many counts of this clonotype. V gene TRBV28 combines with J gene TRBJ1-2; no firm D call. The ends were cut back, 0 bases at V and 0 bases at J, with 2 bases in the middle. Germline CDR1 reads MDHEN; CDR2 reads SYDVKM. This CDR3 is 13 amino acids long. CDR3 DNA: TGTGCCAGCAGTTTATGGTCTAACTATGGCTACACCTTC. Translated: CASSLWSNYGYTF.

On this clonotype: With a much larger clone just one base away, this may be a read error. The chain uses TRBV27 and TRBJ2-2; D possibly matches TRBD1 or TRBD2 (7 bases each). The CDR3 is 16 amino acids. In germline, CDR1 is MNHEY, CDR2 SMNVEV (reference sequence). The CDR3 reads CASSFRPRGGAGEPFF. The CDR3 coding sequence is TGTGCCAGCAGTTTTCGGCCCAGGGGGGGAGCCGGGGAGCCGTTTTTT.

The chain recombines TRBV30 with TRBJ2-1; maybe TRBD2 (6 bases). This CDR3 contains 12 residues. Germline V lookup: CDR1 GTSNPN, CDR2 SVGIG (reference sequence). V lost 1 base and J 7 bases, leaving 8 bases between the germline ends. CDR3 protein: CAWSATRNEQFF. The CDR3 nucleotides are TGTGCCTGGAGTGCGACTAGAAATGAGCAGTTCTTC.

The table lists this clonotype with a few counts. CDR3: CSAPAQAGLRERNEQFF. The DNA of the CDR3 is TGCAGTGCCCCCGCCCAAGCGGGACTCAGAGAACGTAATGAGCAGTTCTTC. The V gene is TRBV20-1, the J gene TRBJ2-1; 7 bases map to TRBD2. Trimming took 6 bases from V and 7 from J; bases not matched to a gene: 21. The CDR3 spans 17 residues. The germline V gene has CDR1 DFQATT and CDR2 SNEGSKA (reference sequence).

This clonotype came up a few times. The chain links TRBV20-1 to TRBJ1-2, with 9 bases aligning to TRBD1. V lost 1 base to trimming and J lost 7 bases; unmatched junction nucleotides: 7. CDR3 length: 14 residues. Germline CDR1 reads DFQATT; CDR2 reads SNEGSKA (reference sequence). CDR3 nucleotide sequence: TGCAGTGCTAGAGGGACAGGGGAGGGCCGTGGCTACACCTTC. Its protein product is CSARGTGEGRGYTF.

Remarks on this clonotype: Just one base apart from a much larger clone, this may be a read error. CDR3 residues: CSIKGTREMDEQFF. CDR3 DNA sequence: TGTTCAATCAAGGGGACAAGAGAGATGGATGAGCAGTTCTTC. V and J are TRBV28 and TRBJ2-1; tentatively, D is TRBD1 (6 bases). Germline assignment: CDR1 MDHEN and CDR2 SYDVKM. The CDR3 contains 14 residues.

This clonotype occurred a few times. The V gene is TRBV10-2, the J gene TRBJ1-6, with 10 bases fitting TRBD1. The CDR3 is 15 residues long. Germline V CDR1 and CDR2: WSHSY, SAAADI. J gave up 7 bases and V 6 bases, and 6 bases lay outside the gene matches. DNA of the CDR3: TGCGCCAGCAGCGACGGGACAGGGGTAAATTCACCCCTCCACTTT. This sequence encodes CASSDGTGVNSPLHF.

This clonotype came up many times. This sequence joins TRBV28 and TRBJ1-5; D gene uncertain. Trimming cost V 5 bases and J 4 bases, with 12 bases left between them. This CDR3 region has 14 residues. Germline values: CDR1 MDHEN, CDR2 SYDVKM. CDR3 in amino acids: CASSRTAFNQPQHF. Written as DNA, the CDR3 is TGTGCCAGCAGTCGGACGGCCTTTAATCAGCCCCAGCATTTT.

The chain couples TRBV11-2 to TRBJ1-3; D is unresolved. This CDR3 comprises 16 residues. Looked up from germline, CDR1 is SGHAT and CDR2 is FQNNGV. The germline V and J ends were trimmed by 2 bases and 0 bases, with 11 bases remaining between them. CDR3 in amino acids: CASSLSPGNSGNTIYF. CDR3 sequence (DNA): TGTGCCAGCAGCTTAAGTCCGGGAAACTCTGGAAACACCATATATTTT.

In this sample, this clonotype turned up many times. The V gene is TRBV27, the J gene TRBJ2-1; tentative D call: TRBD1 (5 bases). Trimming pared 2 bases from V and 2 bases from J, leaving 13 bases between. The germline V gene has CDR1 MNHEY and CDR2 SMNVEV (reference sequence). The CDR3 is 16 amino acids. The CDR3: CASSLVAAGPYNEQFF. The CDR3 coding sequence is TGTGCCAGCAGTTTAGTTGCCGCAGGGCCCTACAATGAGCAGTTCTTC.

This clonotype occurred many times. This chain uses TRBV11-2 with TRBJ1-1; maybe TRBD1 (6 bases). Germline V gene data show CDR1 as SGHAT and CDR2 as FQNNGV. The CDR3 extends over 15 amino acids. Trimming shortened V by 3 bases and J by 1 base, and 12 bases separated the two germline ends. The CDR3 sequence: CASSLGRGRNTEAFF. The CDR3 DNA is TGTGCCAGCAGCTTGGGGAGGGGGAGGAACACTGAAGCTTTCTTT.

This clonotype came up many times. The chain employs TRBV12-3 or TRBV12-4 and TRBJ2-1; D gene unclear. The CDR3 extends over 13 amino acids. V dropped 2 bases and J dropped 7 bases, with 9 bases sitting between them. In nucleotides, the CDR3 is TGTGCCAGCAGTTTATCTCGGAAAAATGAGCAGTTCTTC. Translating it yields CASSLSRKNEQFF.

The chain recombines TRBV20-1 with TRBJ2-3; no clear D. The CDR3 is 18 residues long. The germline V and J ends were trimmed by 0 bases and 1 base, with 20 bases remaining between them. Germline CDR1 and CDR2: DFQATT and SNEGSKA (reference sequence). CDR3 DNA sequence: TGCAGTGCTAGAGATCCATTTTTGTCGATAGAGGGCACAGATACGCAGTATTTT. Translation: CSARDPFLSIEGTDTQYF.

The DNA of the CDR3 is TGCAGTGCTAGCCAACCACCGTTCGCGGGAGTTGTTTCGAATACGCAGTATTTT. This gives the protein CSASQPPFAGVVSNTQYF. This chain joins TRBV20-1 and TRBJ2-3; 7 nucleotides align to TRBD2. Trimming at V came to 3 bases and at J to 7 bases, leaving 22 bases not matched to a gene. The CDR3 is 18 residues long. Germline loops: CDR1 DFQATT, CDR2 SNEGSKA (reference sequence).

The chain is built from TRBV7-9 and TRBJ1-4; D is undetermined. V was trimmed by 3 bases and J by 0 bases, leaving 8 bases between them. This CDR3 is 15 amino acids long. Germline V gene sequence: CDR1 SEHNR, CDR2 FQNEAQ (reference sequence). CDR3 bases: TGTGCCAGCAGCTTTGCCCAATCAACTAATGAAAAACTGTTTTTT. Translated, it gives CASSFAQSTNEKLFF.

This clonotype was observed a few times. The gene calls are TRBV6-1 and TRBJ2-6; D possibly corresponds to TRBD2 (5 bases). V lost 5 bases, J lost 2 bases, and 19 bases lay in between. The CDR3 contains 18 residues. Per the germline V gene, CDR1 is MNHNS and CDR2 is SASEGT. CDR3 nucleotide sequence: TGTGCCAGCAGTCTTTTAGCAGCGGTGACAACTGGGGCCAACGTCCTGACTTTC. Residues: CASSLLAAVTTGANVLTF.

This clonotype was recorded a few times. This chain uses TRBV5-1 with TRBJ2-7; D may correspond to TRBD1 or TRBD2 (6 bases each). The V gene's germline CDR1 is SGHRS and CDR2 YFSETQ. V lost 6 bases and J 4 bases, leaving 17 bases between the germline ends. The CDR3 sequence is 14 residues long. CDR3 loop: CASTEEGGPYEQYF. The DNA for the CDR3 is TGCGCCAGCACCGAGGAAGGGGGGCCTTACGAGCAGTACTTC.